This T cell receptor (beta chain) appears in the sequencing data of a study of shared clonotypes between healthy human individuals. Overall study: Those who served as donors were a couple of women and three men between the ages of 18 and 49.

Running of the assay took place at deep level. Investigators spread the genomic DNA of each subset evenly over several immunoSEQ plates. Authors' data handling: Junction-only sequences without quality scores were provided by ImmunoSEQ, so filtering was different. The table came from immunoSEQ multiplex PCR; TCRdb's copy has only in-frame clones and leaves some out. Clone size and V and J calls were adopted from that table, with D and trimming inferred from the DNA. The profile shows roughly 1,500,000 clones, 98% of them singletons. The source of this sequence is a man under 40 in good health. Sequences were obtained from naive CD4+ T cells sorted from blood. The subset was: CD45RA+ positively selected.

In DNA, the CDR3 is TGTGCCAGCAGCACAGGCGACGTTCGACTGGGGGGCTGGACCCGAGAGCAGTTCTTC. This translates into CASSTGDVRLGGWTREQFF. The J gene is TRBJ2-1, the V gene TRBV21-1. TRBV21-1 is classified as a pseudogene. The length of the CDR3 is 19 residues.